The entry that follows covers one TCR beta chain sequence. Original processing notes: The authors estimated nucleated cell counts from reference gene primer amplification. Only in-frame clones appear in the TCRdb table, and some are missing; sequencing was by immunoSEQ multiplex PCR. D and trimming come from the DNA, and the V and J calls and clone size come from that table. The sample consists of approximately 160,000 clones, 85% to 95% of them appearing once. These data originate in a study of blood T cell repertoires in COVID-19. Study overall: Collection of acute and convalescent COVID-19 samples took place in the United States, Italy and Spain.

V was pared by 1 base and J by 6 bases, with 6 bases between. The CDR3 contains 13 residues. Germline V gives CDR1 KGHDR, CDR2 SFDVKD. This sequence was found in a woman in her sixties or seventies with COVID-19, enrolled during active disease. V and J are TRBV24-1 and TRBJ2-1, with no clear D. Sequencing was performed on peripheral blood. The CDR3: CATSDFSSNEQFF. CDR3 nucleotide sequence: TGTGCCACCAGTGATTTTAGTAGCAATGAGCAGTTCTTC.